What follows are 28 T cell receptor beta chains derived from one specimen sequenced in a study of Graves' ophthalmopathy and Graves' hyperthyroidism. Amplification from RNA transcripts yielded the TCR beta CDR3 regions. The first-round RT-PCR employed HTBI primers together with the Qiagen OneStep RT-PCR kit. A multiplex PCR was then performed as the second round. TCRdb reprocessed the multiplex PCR reads with MiXCR, giving one entry per CDR3 protein. The sample lists 620,000 or so distinct CDR3 sequences, about 20% occurring once. Sequenced: peripheral blood. Receptors originate from a woman between 18 and 29 years old with stable Graves' hyperthyroidism. Some clones in this sample may be carry-over from other donors' samples.

This clonotype was observed at least ten times. V gene TRBV4-1 combines with J gene TRBJ1-1; D gene uncertain. This CDR3 comprises 13 residues. V was clipped by 0 bases and J by 6 bases, with 8 bases between them. In germline, CDR1 is MGHRA, CDR2 YSYEKL. The chain's CDR3 is CASSQDMRAEAFF. The CDR3 DNA is TGCGCCAGCAGCCAAGATATGAGGGCTGAAGCTTTCTTT.

The V and J genes are TRBV6-5 and TRBJ2-2; D not certain. The ends were cut back, 2 bases at V and 1 base at J, with 8 bases in the middle. This CDR3 has 15 amino acids. Germline-derived CDR1 and CDR2 are MNHEY and SVGAGI. CDR3 coding DNA: TGTGCCAGCAGTTACAGGGTAGGGAACACCGGGGAGCTGTTTTTT. Protein product: CASSYRVGNTGELFF.

This clonotype has a single count. V and J are TRBV12-3 or TRBV12-4 and TRBJ2-7; unclear D gene. The CDR3 extends over 14 amino acids. The V gene lost 1 base and the J gene lost 7 bases, with 14 bases spanning the gap. The chain's CDR3 is CASSLGLRIGEQYF. The CDR3 nucleotides are TGTGCCAGCAGTTTAGGGCTCAGGATAGGGGAGCAGTACTTC.

This clonotype was seen more than once but under ten times. The chain is built from TRBV29-1 and TRBJ2-5; TRBD2 agrees at 9 bases. This CDR3 has 15 residues. The V gene end was trimmed by 4 bases and the J gene end by 0 bases; junction bases not matched to a gene: 6. Germline V gives CDR1 SQVTM, CDR2 ANQGSEA. The CDR3 loop reads CSVGMTSGYQETQYF. Here the CDR3 DNA reads TGCAGCGTTGGGATGACTAGCGGATACCAAGAGACCCAGTACTTC.

V and J are TRBV12-3 or TRBV12-4 and TRBJ1-5, with D maybe TRBD1 (5 bases). This CDR3 region has 14 residues. V dropped 7 bases and J dropped 5 bases, with 15 bases sitting between them. The CDR3 loop is CASKGRTGYQPQHF. CDR3 DNA: TGTGCCAGCAAAGGTAGAACAGGATATCAGCCCCAGCATTTT.

This clonotype was detected only a few times. CDR3 bases: TGCAGTGCTAGAAACACAGGGCGGGGAATGAACACTGAAGCTTTCTTT. Its translation is CSARNTGRGMNTEAFF. This rearrangement joins TRBV20-1 to TRBJ1-1; D might be TRBD1 (6 bases). V was shortened by 2 bases and J by 0 bases, with 16 bases between the two germline ends. From germline, CDR1 is DFQATT and CDR2 SNEGSKA (reference sequence). This CDR3 is 16 amino acids long.

This chain links TRBV11-2 with TRBJ2-5; 12 bases are shared with TRBD2. The CDR3 sequence is 19 residues long. Trimming removed 5 bases from V and 2 bases from J; junction bases left unmatched: 15. Germline loops: CDR1 SGHAT, CDR2 FQNNGV. The CDR3 is CASSHSRQTSGGPQETQYF. The CDR3 DNA reads TGTGCCAGCAGCCACAGCAGGCAGACTAGCGGGGGACCACAAGAGACCCAGTACTTC.

The CDR3 region is CASSRLRGPPPYEQYF. CDR3 nucleotides: TGTGCCAGCAGCCGACTCAGGGGACCCCCCCCCTACGAGCAGTACTTC. The genes are TRBV11-2 and TRBJ2-7; weak D call: TRBD1 (6 bases). CDR1 and CDR2 (germline): SGHAT, FQNNGV. This CDR3 has 16 residues. Trimming took 5 bases from V and 2 from J, leaving 19 bases between them.

This clonotype was counted ten times or more. The chain combines TRBV20-1 with TRBJ2-2, with 7 bases fitting TRBD2. Germline loops: CDR1 DFQATT, CDR2 SNEGSKA (reference sequence). There are 13 residues in the CDR3. Losses at the gene ends were 3 bases for V and 7 bases for J; bases not matched to a gene: 5. CDR3 DNA: TGCAGTGCTAGTCGGGGGGTGGTCGGGGAGCTGTTTTTT. This sequence encodes CSASRGVVGELFF.

This clonotype has only a few counts. V is TRBV15 and J is TRBJ2-7, with 10 bases lining up with TRBD1. V lost 2 bases, J lost 3 bases, and 7 bases stayed unmatched. The CDR3 has 16 residues. From germline, CDR1 is LNHNV and CDR2 YYDKDF (reference sequence). The chain's CDR3 is CATSRPFWTGGYEQYF. The CDR3 DNA reads TGTGCCACCAGCAGACCTTTTTGGACAGGGGGCTACGAGCAGTACTTC.

The rearrangement joins TRBV3-1 to TRBJ1-5; unclear D gene. The length of the CDR3 is 16 residues. V was cut by 1 base and J by 4 bases, with 14 bases left in between. Germline CDR1 LGHDT, CDR2 YNNKEL (reference sequence). The CDR3 region is CASSQGTGRRNQPQHF. The CDR3 DNA is TGTGCCAGCAGCCAAGGTACTGGGCGGAGGAATCAGCCCCAGCATTTT.

The V and J genes are TRBV6-2 or TRBV6-3 and TRBJ2-7; D gene unclear. Deletions cut 0 bases from V and 6 bases from J, with 12 bases between. This CDR3 contains 14 residues. The germline CDR1 and CDR2 sequences are MNHEY and SVGEGT. The CDR3 region is CASSYSGSAAEQYF. The DNA for the CDR3 is TGTGCCAGCAGTTACTCGGGCTCGGCAGCCGAGCAGTACTTC.

CDR3 sequence reads: CASSQDGGPNQPQHF. The CDR3 coding sequence is TGTGCCAGCAGCCAAGATGGCGGGCCCAATCAGCCCCAGCATTTT. This chain links TRBV3-1 with TRBJ1-5; D is ambiguous. V was pared by 0 bases and J by 3 bases, with 9 bases between. This CDR3 is 15 amino acids long. Germline V gene sequence: CDR1 LGHDT, CDR2 YNNKEL (reference sequence).

This clonotype was seen ten or more times. This chain's CDR3 is CASSFARSSTEAFF. In nucleotides, the CDR3 is TGTGCCAGCAGTTTCGCCAGATCGTCCACTGAAGCTTTCTTT. The chain links TRBV12-3 or TRBV12-4 to TRBJ1-1, with D hard to call. Trimming removed 3 bases at V and 4 bases at J, with 12 bases between. This CDR3 is 14 amino acids long.

In its sample, this clonotype was seen many times. The rearrangement joins TRBV20-1 to TRBJ2-5; D gene ambiguous. The germline CDR1 and CDR2 sequences are DFQATT and SNEGSKA (reference sequence). The CDR3 spans 14 residues. Trimming left V 3 bases short and J 1 base short, with 12 bases between. Here the CDR3 reads CSARWTIVQETQYF. The CDR3 bases are TGCAGTGCTAGGTGGACCATCGTCCAAGAGACCCAGTACTTC.

This chain links TRBV28 with TRBJ2-7; D remains unclear. Germline assignment: CDR1 MDHEN and CDR2 SYDVKM. This CDR3 contains 12 residues. CDR3 in DNA: TGTGCTACCTATTCTGCGGTTTACGAGCAGTACTTC. It codes for CATYSAVYEQYF.

The table lists this clonotype with a few counts. The chain carries TRBV5-6 and TRBJ2-4, with 7 nucleotides matching TRBD1. Germline CDR1 SGHDT, CDR2 YYEEEE. The ends lost 4 bases at V and 0 bases at J; junction bases unmatched: 10. The CDR3 is 17 amino acids. DNA of the CDR3: TGTGCCAGCAGCCCGATTGGGGACAGACTAGCCAAAAACATTCAGTACTTC. Protein: CASSPIGDRLAKNIQYF. Combining the CDR3 with reference TRBV5-6 and TRBJ2-4 gives the whole variable domain DAGVTQSPTHLIKTRGQQVTLRCSPKSGHDTVSWYQQALGQGPQFIFQYYEEEERQRGNFPDRFSGHQFPNYSSELNVNALLLGDSALYLCASSPIGDRLAKNIQYFGAGTRLSVL.

This clonotype showed up many times. CDR3 loop: CASRPPGRSTEAFF. CDR3 in DNA: TGTGCCAGCAGACCACCGGGACGGTCCACTGAAGCTTTCTTT. This sequence joins TRBV12-3 or TRBV12-4 and TRBJ1-1, with TRBD1 as a possible D gene (5 bases). This CDR3 is 14 amino acids long. V lost 6 bases and J 4 bases, leaving 15 bases between the germline ends.

As for this clonotype: It is unclear where the CDR3 begins or ends on the DNA, so no DNA is shown, and the CDR3 is as TCRdb lists it. The chain links TRBV27 to TRBJ2-7; the DNA was not compared with TRBD1, the D call given in the table. The CDR3 length is 15 residues, termini included. Germline CDR1 is MNHEY and CDR2 is SMNVEV (reference sequence). The CDR3: CASSSSTGYVYEQYF.

This clonotype was found many times. The chain links TRBV12-5 to TRBJ1-2; TRBD1 matches at 9 bases. The V gene end was trimmed by 8 bases and the J gene end by 5 bases; junction bases not matched to a gene: 12. Germline V gene lookup returns CDR1 LGHNT and CDR2 FRNRAP. The CDR3 consists of 15 residues. CDR3 DNA sequence: TGTGCTAGTAGCAGCCCCGGGACAGGGAAGTATGGCTACACCTTC. This sequence encodes CASSSPGTGKYGYTF.

In its sample, this clonotype was seen a few times. Lacking the conserved final phenylalanine or tryptophan, this CDR3 likely reflects a read error. The gene calls are TRBV6-1 and TRBJ1-4; the match to TRBD1 covers 7 bases. The CDR3 has 14 residues. CDR1 and CDR2 from the germline V gene are MNHNS and SASEGT. The J segment lost 3 bases and the V segment lost 5 bases, leaving 3 bases of the junction unmatched. In DNA form, the CDR3 reads TGTGCCAGCAGTACGACAGGGCCTAATGAAAAACTGTTTTTA. This translates into CASSTTGPNEKLFL.

The chain recombines TRBV5-6 with TRBJ1-3; D unclear. Trimming removed 1 base from V and 1 base from J, with 9 bases in between. The CDR3 is 15 amino acids. In germline, CDR1 is SGHDT, CDR2 YYEEEE. Here the CDR3 reads CASSLPQQSGNTIYF. The CDR3 DNA reads TGTGCCAGCAGCTTGCCGCAACAATCTGGAAACACCATATATTTT.

Regarding this clonotype: This may stem from a read error, because a much larger clone lies one nucleotide away. The final CDR3 position lacks the conserved phenylalanine or tryptophan, pointing to a likely read error. This chain connects TRBV4-1 to TRBJ1-2; D gene unclear. The CDR3 runs 14 residues. The ends were cut back, 1 base at V and 2 bases at J, with 8 bases in the middle. The germline gives CDR1 MGHRA, CDR2 YSYEKL. As DNA, the CDR3 is TGCGCCAGCAGCCAAGGTCTCCCCAACTATGGCTACACCTAC. It specifies CASSQGLPNYGYTY.

This clonotype was seen at least ten times. This chain joins TRBV12-3 or TRBV12-4 and TRBJ1-1; 10 bases match TRBD1. The V segment lost 5 bases and the J segment 2 bases; nucleotides outside the gene matches: 2. This CDR3 contains 14 residues. CDR3 nucleotide sequence: TGTGCCAGCAGTATGACAGGGGGCAACACTGAAGCTTTCTTT. It yields the protein CASSMTGGNTEAFF.

The sample holds a few counts of this clonotype. V and J are TRBV6-1 and TRBJ1-6; TRBD1 matches at 7 bases. Germline CDR1 MNHNS, CDR2 SASEGT. Unmatched junction bases numbered 3, after V lost 9 bases and J lost 7 bases. The CDR3 is 12 amino acids. The CDR3 is CASRQGNSPLHF. In nucleotides, the CDR3 is TGTGCCAGTAGACAGGGAAATTCACCCCTCCACTTT.

As regards this clonotype: This may arise from a read error, as a much more abundant clone is one base away. The J gene is TRBJ1-6, the V gene TRBV28; D is unresolved. The CDR3 spans 14 residues. Germline assignment: CDR1 MDHEN and CDR2 SYDVKM. In nucleotides, the CDR3 is TGTGCCAGCAGTTTACCGGAGATAAATTCACTCCTCCACTTT. This translates into CASSLPEINSLLHF. Based on the CDR3 plus reference TRBV28 and TRBJ1-6, the full variable domain is DVKVTQSSRYLVKRTGEKVFLECVQDMDHENMFWYRQDPGLGLRLIYFSYDVKMKEKGDIPEGYSVSREKKERFSLILESASTNQTSMYLCASSLPEINSLLHFGNGTRLTVT.

There are many counts of this clonotype. J is TRBJ2-7 and V is TRBV5-1, with D unresolved. The V gene lost 4 bases and the J gene lost 3 bases, with 8 bases spanning the gap. The CDR3 runs to 12 residues. Looked up from germline, CDR1 is SGHRS and CDR2 is YFSETQ. Here the CDR3 DNA reads TGCGCCAGCAGCGTCGGGTTCTACGAGCAGTACTTC. Translation: CASSVGFYEQYF.

The chain joins TRBV6-1 to TRBJ1-5, with 10 bases lining up with TRBD1. Germline trimming cut 4 bases from V and 3 bases from J; bases unmatched to any gene: 6. The germline V gene has CDR1 MNHNS and CDR2 SASEGT. CDR3 length: 16 amino acids. The CDR3, as DNA: TGTGCCAGCAGTGGCCGGGACAGGGGTCTCAATCAGCCCCAGCATTTT. Protein sequence: CASSGRDRGLNQPQHF.